This entry concerns a single T cell receptor (beta chain). Assay: immunoSEQ multiplex PCR; the TCRdb copy retains only in-frame clones and omits some. This sample has fewer than 35,000 clones, with roughly 90% found just once. The data derive from a study of PD-1 blockade in classical Hodgkin lymphoma. Stated time point: newly diagnosed, previously untreated cHL patient sample. Researchers used magnetic negative selection to pull out pure CD4+ T cells from thawed PBMCs. The clonotype was recovered from a human donor with classical Hodgkin lymphoma. The sequencing input was CD4+ T cells from blood.

CDR3 sequence reads: CASSVSHRGNNQPQHF. For the CDR3, the DNA is TGTGCCAGCAGTGTTTCACACAGGGGGAACAATCAGCCCCAGCATTTT. This chain connects TRBV28 to TRBJ1-5; 8 positions agree with TRBD1. Germline V gene lookup returns CDR1 MDHEN and CDR2 SYDVKM. V was clipped by 5 bases and J by 3 bases; unmatched bases: 9. The CDR3 runs 16 residues. Supplemented by reference TRBV28 and TRBJ1-5, the full variable domain reads DVKVTQSSRYLVKRTGEKVFLECVQDMDHENMFWYRQDPGLGLRLIYFSYDVKMKEKGDIPEGYSVSREKKERFSLILESASTNQTSMYLCASSVSHRGNNQPQHFGDGTRLSIL.